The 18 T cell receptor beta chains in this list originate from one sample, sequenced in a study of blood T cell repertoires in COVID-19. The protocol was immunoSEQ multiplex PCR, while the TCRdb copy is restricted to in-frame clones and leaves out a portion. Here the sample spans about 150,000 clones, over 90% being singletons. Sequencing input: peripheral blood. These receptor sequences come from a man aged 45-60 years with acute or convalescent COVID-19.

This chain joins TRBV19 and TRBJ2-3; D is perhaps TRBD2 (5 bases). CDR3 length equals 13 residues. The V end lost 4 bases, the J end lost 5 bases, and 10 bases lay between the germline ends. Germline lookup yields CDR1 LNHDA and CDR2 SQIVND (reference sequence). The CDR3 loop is CASSTGLLDTQYF. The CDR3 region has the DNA TGTGCCAGTAGTACCGGACTTTTAGATACGCAGTATTTT.

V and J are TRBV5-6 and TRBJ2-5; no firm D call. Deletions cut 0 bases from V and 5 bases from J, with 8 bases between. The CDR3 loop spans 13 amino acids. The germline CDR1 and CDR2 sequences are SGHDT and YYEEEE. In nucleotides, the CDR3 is TGTGCCAGCAGCTTGGTAGCAGTGGAGACCCAGTACTTC. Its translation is CASSLVAVETQYF.

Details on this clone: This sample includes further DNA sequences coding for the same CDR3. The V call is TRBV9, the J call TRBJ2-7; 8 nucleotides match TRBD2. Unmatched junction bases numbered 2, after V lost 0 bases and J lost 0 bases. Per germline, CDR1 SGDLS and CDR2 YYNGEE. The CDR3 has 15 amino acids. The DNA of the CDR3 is TGTGCCAGCAGCGTAGCCAGCGGGGGCTCCTACGAGCAGTACTTC. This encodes CASSVASGGSYEQYF.

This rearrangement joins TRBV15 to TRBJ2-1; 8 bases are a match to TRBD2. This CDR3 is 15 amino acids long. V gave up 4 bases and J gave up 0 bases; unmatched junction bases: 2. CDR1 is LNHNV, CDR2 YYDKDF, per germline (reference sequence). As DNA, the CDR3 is TGTGCCACCAGCAACAGCGGGAGCTCCTACAATGAGCAGTTCTTC. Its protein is CATSNSGSSYNEQFF.

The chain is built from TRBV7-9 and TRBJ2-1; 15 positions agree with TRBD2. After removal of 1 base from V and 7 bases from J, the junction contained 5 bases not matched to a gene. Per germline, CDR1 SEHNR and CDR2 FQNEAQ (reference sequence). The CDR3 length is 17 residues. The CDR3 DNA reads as TGTGCCAGCAGCTTAGGCCGGACTAGCGGGGGGGCAAATGAGCAGTTCTTC. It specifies CASSLGRTSGGANEQFF.

CDR3 nucleotide sequence: TGTGCCAGCAGCTTGACCCCTACAGGGGTAATCACTGAAGCTTTCTTT. It translates to CASSLTPTGVITEAFF. J is TRBJ1-1 and V is TRBV5-4; 7 positions agree with TRBD1. J gave up 4 bases and V 1 base, and 10 bases lay outside the gene matches. This CDR3 has 16 residues. CDR1 and CDR2 (germline): SGHNT, YYREEE (reference sequence).

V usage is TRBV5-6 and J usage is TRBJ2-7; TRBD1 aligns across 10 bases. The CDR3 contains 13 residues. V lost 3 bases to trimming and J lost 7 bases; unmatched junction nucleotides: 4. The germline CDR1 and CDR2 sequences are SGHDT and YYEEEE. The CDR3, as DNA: TGTGCCAGCAGCTCCGGACAGGGGGGTGAGCAGTACTTC. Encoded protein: CASSSGQGGEQYF.

CDR3 amino acids: CASSPAGTGGSGNTIYF. Written as DNA, the CDR3 is TGTGCCAGCAGCCCGGCCGGGACAGGGGGCTCTGGAAACACCATATATTTT. The gene calls are TRBV7-2 and TRBJ1-3; 11 bases agree with TRBD1. The J segment lost 0 bases and the V segment lost 5 bases, leaving 6 bases of the junction unmatched. Germline CDR1 SGHTA, CDR2 FQGNSA. The CDR3 sequence is 17 residues long.

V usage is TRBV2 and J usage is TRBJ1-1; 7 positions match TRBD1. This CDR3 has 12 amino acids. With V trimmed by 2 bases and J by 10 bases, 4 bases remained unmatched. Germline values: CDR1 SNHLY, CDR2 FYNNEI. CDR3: CASSESDRAAFF. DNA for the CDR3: TGTGCCAGCAGTGAATCTGACAGGGCAGCTTTCTTT.

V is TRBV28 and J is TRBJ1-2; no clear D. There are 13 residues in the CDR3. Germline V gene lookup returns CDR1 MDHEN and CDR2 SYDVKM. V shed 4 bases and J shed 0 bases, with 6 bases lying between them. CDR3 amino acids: CASSSLANYGYTF. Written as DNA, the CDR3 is TGTGCCAGCAGTTCCCTAGCTAACTATGGCTACACCTTC.

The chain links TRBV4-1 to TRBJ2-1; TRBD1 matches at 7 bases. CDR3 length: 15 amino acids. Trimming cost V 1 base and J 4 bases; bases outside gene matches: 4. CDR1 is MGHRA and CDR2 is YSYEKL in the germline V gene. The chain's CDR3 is CASSQVKGAYNEQFF. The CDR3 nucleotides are TGCGCCAGCAGCCAAGTGAAGGGGGCTTACAATGAGCAGTTCTTC.

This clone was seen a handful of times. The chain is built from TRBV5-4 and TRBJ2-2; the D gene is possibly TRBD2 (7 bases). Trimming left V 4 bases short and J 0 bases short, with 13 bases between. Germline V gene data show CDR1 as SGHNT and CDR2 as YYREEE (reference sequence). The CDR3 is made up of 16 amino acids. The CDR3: CASSPIGGANTGELFF. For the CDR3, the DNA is TGTGCCAGCAGCCCCATAGGGGGGGCGAACACCGGGGAGCTGTTTTTT.

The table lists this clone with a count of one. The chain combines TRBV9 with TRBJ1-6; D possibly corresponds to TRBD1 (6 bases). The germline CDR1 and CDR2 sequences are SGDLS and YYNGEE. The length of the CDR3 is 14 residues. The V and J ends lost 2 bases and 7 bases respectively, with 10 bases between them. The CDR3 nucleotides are TGTGCCAGCAGCGTCGGGGGGCTGAATTCACCCCTCCACTTT. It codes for CASSVGGLNSPLHF.

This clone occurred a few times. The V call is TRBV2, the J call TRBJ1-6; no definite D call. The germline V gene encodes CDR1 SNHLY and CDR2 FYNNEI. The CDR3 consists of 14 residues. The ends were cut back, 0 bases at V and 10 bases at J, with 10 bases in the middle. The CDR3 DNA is TGTGCCAGCAGTGAAGCCCGGGTGCGGTCACCCCTCCACTTT. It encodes CASSEARVRSPLHF. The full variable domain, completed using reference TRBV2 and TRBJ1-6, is EPEVTQTPSHQVTQMGQEVILRCVPISNHLYFYWYRQILGQKVEFLVSFYNNEISEKSEIFDDQFSVERPDGSNFTLKIRSTKLEDSAMYFCASSEARVRSPLHFGNGTRLTVT.

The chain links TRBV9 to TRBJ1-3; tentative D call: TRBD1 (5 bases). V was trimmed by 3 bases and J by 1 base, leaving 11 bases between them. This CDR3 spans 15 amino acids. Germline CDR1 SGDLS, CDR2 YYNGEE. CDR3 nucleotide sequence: TGTGCCAGCAGCGAGGAAGGGGTTTCTGGAAACACCATATATTTT. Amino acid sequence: CASSEEGVSGNTIYF.

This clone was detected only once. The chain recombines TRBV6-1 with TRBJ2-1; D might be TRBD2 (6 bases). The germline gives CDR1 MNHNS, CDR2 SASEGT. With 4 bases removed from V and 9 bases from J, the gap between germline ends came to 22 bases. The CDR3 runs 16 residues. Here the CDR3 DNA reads TGTGCCAGCAGTGGGACCCGGGCGCTAGCGCGGGGTGAGCAGTTCTTC. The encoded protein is CASSGTRALARGEQFF.

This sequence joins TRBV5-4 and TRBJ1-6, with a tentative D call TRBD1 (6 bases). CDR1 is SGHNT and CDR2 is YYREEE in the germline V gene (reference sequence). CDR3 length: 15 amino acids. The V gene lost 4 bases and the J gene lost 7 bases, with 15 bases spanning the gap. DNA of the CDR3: TGTGCCAGCAGCACCAAACAGGGCGGGAATTCACCCCTCCACTTT. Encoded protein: CASSTKQGGNSPLHF.

DNA for the CDR3: TGCGCCAGCAGCCAAGGGGCTCTCCCTAACTATGGCTACACCTTC. It is translated as CASSQGALPNYGYTF. The chain recombines TRBV4-1 with TRBJ1-2; no clear D gene. V lost 1 base and J lost 0, with 9 bases in between. The CDR3 covers 15 residues. Germline CDR1 and CDR2: MGHRA and YSYEKL.